Shown below are 24 T cell receptor beta chains from a single sample sequenced in a study of T and B cells in COVID-19 patients (dated by TCRdb to between 2020 and 2021). Genomic DNA extracted from blood was used in amounts of about 240-550 ng for amplification of TRB repertoires. Sequencing was carried out with an Illumina MiSeq. TRB rearrangements were amplified by multiplex PCR with BIOMED2 TRB-A/B primer pools. TCRdb trimmed public reads at Q25 via fastp, called clones via MiXCR and kept in-frame beta chains. Every distinct CDR3 protein forms one entry, paired with its most common genes and DNA. For this sample the table gives under 6,000 distinct CDR3 sequences, of which roughly a quarter were detected only once. About 11% of the sample is in the top ten clones. The sample comprised blood. The receptors shown here come from a human donor with active COVID-19.

This clonotype was seen a handful of times. The chain links TRBV5-6 to TRBJ2-7; TRBD2 matches at 11 bases. Germline trimming cut 3 bases from V and 2 bases from J; bases unmatched to any gene: 4. The CDR3 runs to 15 residues. Germline V CDR1 and CDR2: SGHDT, YYEEEE. The DNA of the CDR3 is TGTGCCAGCAGCTCCCCGGGACTAGCGGCCTACGAGCAGTACTTC. It yields the protein CASSSPGLAAYEQYF.

V gene TRBV5-1 combines with J gene TRBJ1-6, with D uncertain. Germline CDR1 is SGHRS and CDR2 is YFSETQ. The CDR3 is 16 residues long. V lost 0 bases, J lost 4 bases, and 11 bases lay in between. CDR3 sequence (DNA): TGCGCCAGCAGCTTGGCGCCGGTACTTTATAATTCACCCCTCCACTTT. Amino acids: CASSLAPVLYNSPLHF. Supplemented by reference TRBV5-1 and TRBJ1-6, the full variable domain reads KAGVTQTPRYLIKTRGQQVTLSCSPISGHRSVSWYQQTPGQGLQFLFEYFSETQRNKGNFPGRFSGRQFSNSRSEMNVSTLELGDSALYLCASSLAPVLYNSPLHFGNGTRLTVT.

CDR3: CSADPRTAFSTDTQYF. The DNA for the CDR3 is TGCAGTGCTGACCCCCGAACGGCTTTCTCCACAGATACGCAGTATTTT. The chain links TRBV20-1 to TRBJ2-3, with D unclear. In germline, CDR1 is DFQATT, CDR2 SNEGSKA (reference sequence). The CDR3 loop spans 16 amino acids. V was cut by 5 bases and J by 2 bases, with 20 bases left in between.

This clonotype was seen repeatedly, ten times or more. The rearrangement uses TRBV27 and TRBJ1-6, with unresolved D. Germline V gene lookup returns CDR1 MNHEY and CDR2 SMNVEV (reference sequence). The CDR3 has 14 amino acids. V shed 7 bases and J shed 0 bases, with 7 bases lying between them. CDR3 coding DNA: TGTGCCAGCAACGGTGGCTCCTATAATTCACCCCTCCACTTT. Translation gives CASNGGSYNSPLHF.

This clonotype is large. The V call is TRBV29-1, the J call TRBJ2-3; D is possibly TRBD2 (5 bases). The CDR3 is 14 residues long. Germline V gene sequence: CDR1 SQVTM, CDR2 ANQGSEA. V lost 0 bases to trimming and J lost 3 bases, with 10 bases between them. The CDR3 nucleotides read TGCAGCGTTGAAGAGCGGGTCGCGACAGATACGCAGTATTTT. Its translation is CSVEERVATDTQYF.

This clonotype is medium-sized in the sample. The V and J genes are TRBV5-6 and TRBJ1-2, with D uncertain. Germline V gene data show CDR1 as SGHDT and CDR2 as YYEEEE. The CDR3 is 15 amino acids. Trimming took 4 bases from V and 8 from J, leaving 21 bases between them. The CDR3 nucleotides are TGTGCCAGCAGCCCACTGGTTAGCTCCAAGGGAGGCTACACCTTC. Its translation is CASSPLVSSKGGYTF.

The chain is built from TRBV5-1 and TRBJ2-1; D call uncertain. This CDR3 is 17 amino acids long. V was cut by 0 bases and J by 8 bases, with 21 bases left in between. Looked up from germline, CDR1 is SGHRS and CDR2 is YFSETQ. CDR3 nucleotides: TGCGCCAGCAGCTTGGCCATGTGGGAAAACCGCGTCGATGAGCAGTTCTTC. Translating gives CASSLAMWENRVDEQFF.

Comment on this clonotype: At one end the junction does not follow the germline gene, possibly because of a read error. The chain is built from TRBV4-3 and TRBJ2-3; D unclear. This CDR3 has 13 residues. Germline V gene data show CDR1 as LGHNA and CDR2 as YSLEER. The CDR3 region has the DNA TGTGCCAGCAGCCAAGGATTAGCAGATACGCAGTATTTT. This codes for CASSQGLADTQYF.

This clonotype was seen at least ten times. V usage is TRBV6-1 and J usage is TRBJ1-1, with no clear D. V was trimmed by 2 bases and J by 0 bases, leaving 4 bases between them. The CDR3 has 13 amino acids. Germline values: CDR1 MNHNS, CDR2 SASEGT. The CDR3 spells CASSEQVNTEAFF. CDR3 bases: TGTGCCAGCAGTGAACAGGTGAACACTGAAGCTTTCTTT.

By its share, this clonotype is medium-sized. The V and J genes are TRBV5-4 and TRBJ1-1; D ambiguous. The CDR3 has 15 amino acids. Deletions cut 0 bases from V and 0 bases from J, with 9 bases between. Germline CDR1 SGHNT, CDR2 YYREEE (reference sequence). CDR3 amino acids: CASSLVGSLNTEAFF. The CDR3 DNA follows: TGTGCCAGCAGCTTGGTGGGCAGCTTGAACACTGAAGCTTTCTTT.

The rearrangement uses TRBV20-1 and TRBJ2-3; 8 bases match TRBD2. With 7 bases clipped from V and 1 base from J, the junction kept 7 bases outside the gene matches. The CDR3 is 14 amino acids. Germline CDR1 DFQATT, CDR2 SNEGSKA (reference sequence). CDR3 in DNA: TGCAGTGTGCTCACTAGCGGAGGCACAGATACGCAGTATTTT. The encoded protein is CSVLTSGGTDTQYF.

The chain couples TRBV14 to TRBJ2-5; no reliable D call. The CDR3 runs to 14 residues. V gave up 0 bases and J gave up 7 bases, with 12 bases separating them. From germline, CDR1 is SGHDN and CDR2 FVKESK. CDR3 nucleotides: TGTGCCAGCAGCCAAGATACGGTCAAAGGGACCCAGTACTTC. Translated: CASSQDTVKGTQYF.

By share of the sample, this clonotype is medium-sized. The chain has TRBV6-6 and TRBJ2-7, with 7 positions matching TRBD2. V lost 5 bases, J lost 5 bases, and 3 bases stayed unmatched. Germline loops: CDR1 MNHNY, CDR2 SVGAGI (reference sequence). This CDR3 has 12 amino acids. The CDR3 region is CASSPGGNEQYF. CDR3 bases: TGTGCCAGCAGTCCGGGAGGTAACGAGCAGTACTTC.

This clonotype was detected once. CDR3 coding DNA: TGCAGCGCGAACAGGGTGAACGAGCAGTACTTC. Its translation: CSANRVNEQYF. The chain employs TRBV29-1 and TRBJ2-7; weak D call: TRBD1 (6 bases). The V end lost 7 bases, the J end lost 5 bases, and 12 bases lay between the germline ends. The CDR3 has 11 residues. Germline CDR1 is SQVTM and CDR2 is ANQGSEA.

Many counts were recorded for this clonotype. The chain employs TRBV10-3 and TRBJ2-3; TRBD2 matches at 9 bases. V lost 4 bases and J lost 4; bases outside the gene matches: 9. CDR3 length: 16 amino acids. Looked up from germline, CDR1 is ENHRY and CDR2 is SYGVKD. CDR3 nucleotides: TGTGCCATCAGTGGATCTAGCGGGACTTCCGCAGATACGCAGTATTTT. This gives the protein CAISGSSGTSADTQYF.

The chain carries TRBV4-1 and TRBJ2-4, with D maybe TRBD2 (6 bases). CDR3 length: 13 amino acids. V was shortened by 4 bases and J by 11 bases, with 15 bases between the two germline ends. Germline assignment: CDR1 MGHRA and CDR2 YSYEKL. In nucleotides, the CDR3 is TGCGCCAGCAGCCCCCGGGAAGGGGAGGTTCAGTACTTC. It is translated as CASSPREGEVQYF.

This chain connects TRBV5-3 to TRBJ1-1, with 7 bases aligning to TRBD1. TRBV5-3 is assigned to the ORF class and has an uncertain function. The CDR3 extends over 16 amino acids. The J segment lost 0 bases and the V segment lost 4 bases, leaving 9 bases of the junction unmatched. This chain's CDR3 is CARSPGDSNMNTEAFF. The CDR3 nucleotides are TGTGCCAGAAGCCCCGGGGACAGCAACATGAACACTGAAGCTTTCTTT.

This clonotype has only a few counts. V and J are TRBV18 and TRBJ1-3; D ambiguous. With 3 bases removed from V and 2 bases from J, the gap between germline ends came to 11 bases. CDR3 size: 15 residues. CDR1 KGHSH and CDR2 LQKENI come from the germline V gene. CDR3 residues: CASSPWTLTGNTIYF. In nucleotides, the CDR3 is TGTGCCAGCTCACCCTGGACGTTAACTGGAAACACCATATATTTT.

The chain carries TRBV18 and TRBJ2-2; TRBD1 agrees at 7 bases. After removal of 3 bases from V and 10 bases from J, the junction contained 14 bases not matched to a gene. The CDR3 contains 16 residues. Looked up from germline, CDR1 is KGHSH and CDR2 is LQKENI. The CDR3 reads CASSPGQVRNTKELFF. CDR3 nucleotides: TGTGCCAGCTCACCCGGACAGGTTCGGAACACCAAGGAGCTGTTTTTT.

This clonotype is medium-sized (0.01 to 0.1%) within its sample. Here the CDR3 DNA reads TGTGCCAGCGTGGGAGGACTAGGCACAGATACGCAGTATTTT. Translated, it gives CASVGGLGTDTQYF. V gene TRBV6-1 combines with J gene TRBJ2-3; TRBD2 aligns across 7 bases. Trimming cost V 8 bases and J 1 base; bases outside gene matches: 6. Germline lookup yields CDR1 MNHNS and CDR2 SASEGT. The CDR3 spans 14 residues.

This clonotype is medium-sized by share. The chain employs TRBV6-2 or TRBV6-3 and TRBJ2-1; TRBD2 agrees at 8 bases. CDR3 length equals 15 residues. From germline, CDR1 is MNHEY and CDR2 SVGEGT. V lost 6 bases and J lost 6; bases outside the gene matches: 10. CDR3 sequence: CASSHGLARGNEQFF. DNA for the CDR3: TGTGCCAGCAGCCATGGACTAGCAAGGGGCAATGAGCAGTTCTTC.

This clonotype is medium-sized (0.01 to 0.1%). This chain joins TRBV27 and TRBJ1-5, with 7 nucleotides matching TRBD1. CDR3 size: 14 residues. V trimming: 6 bases; J trimming: 4 bases; junction bases outside the gene matches: 6. Per the germline V gene, CDR1 is MNHEY and CDR2 is SMNVEV (reference sequence). The CDR3 spells CASSLLQGNQPQHF. The CDR3 bases are TGTGCCAGCAGCCTCCTACAGGGGAATCAGCCCCAGCATTTT.

The chain joins TRBV2 to TRBJ2-7; D is unresolved. Looked up from germline, CDR1 is SNHLY and CDR2 is FYNNEI. The CDR3 runs to 12 residues. V lost 7 bases and J 4 bases, leaving 11 bases between the germline ends. Here the CDR3 DNA reads TGTGCCAGCAAGTTGATTTGGTACGAGCAGTACTTC. Translation gives CASKLIWYEQYF.

The gene calls are TRBV29-1 and TRBJ2-1; 9 bases fit TRBD1. This CDR3 contains 14 residues. After removal of 8 bases from V and 3 bases from J, the junction contained 8 bases not matched to a gene. CDR1 and CDR2 from the germline V gene are SQVTM and ANQGSEA. CDR3 loop: CSPAPGQGYNEQFF. CDR3 nucleotides: TGCAGCCCCGCCCCGGGACAGGGCTACAATGAGCAGTTCTTC.